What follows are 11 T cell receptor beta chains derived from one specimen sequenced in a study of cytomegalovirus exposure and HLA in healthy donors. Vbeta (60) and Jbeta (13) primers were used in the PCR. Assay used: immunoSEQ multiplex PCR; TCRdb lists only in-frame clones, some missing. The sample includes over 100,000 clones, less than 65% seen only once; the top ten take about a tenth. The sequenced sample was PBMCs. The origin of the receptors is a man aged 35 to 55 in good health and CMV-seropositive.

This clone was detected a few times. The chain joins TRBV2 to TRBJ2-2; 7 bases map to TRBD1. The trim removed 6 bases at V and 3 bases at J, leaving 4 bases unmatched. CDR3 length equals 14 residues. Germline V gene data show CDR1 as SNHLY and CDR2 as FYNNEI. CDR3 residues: CASRGDSYTGELFF. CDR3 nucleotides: TGTGCCAGCAGAGGGGACAGCTACACCGGGGAGCTGTTTTTT.

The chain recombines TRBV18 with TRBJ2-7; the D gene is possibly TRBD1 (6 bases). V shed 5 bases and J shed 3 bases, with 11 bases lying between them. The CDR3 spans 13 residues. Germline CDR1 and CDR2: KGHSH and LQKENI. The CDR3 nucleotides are TGTGCCAGCTCATCGCACAGGGACTACGAGCAGTACTTC. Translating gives CASSSHRDYEQYF.

The DNA of the CDR3 is TGCGCCAGCAGCTTGGCGGGACAGGGCAGAAACACCATATATTTT. This codes for CASSLAGQGRNTIYF. V gene TRBV5-1 combines with J gene TRBJ1-3; TRBD1 matches 9 bases. J lost 5 bases, V lost 0 bases, and 3 bases had no gene match. The CDR3 has 15 residues. From germline, CDR1 is SGHRS and CDR2 YFSETQ.

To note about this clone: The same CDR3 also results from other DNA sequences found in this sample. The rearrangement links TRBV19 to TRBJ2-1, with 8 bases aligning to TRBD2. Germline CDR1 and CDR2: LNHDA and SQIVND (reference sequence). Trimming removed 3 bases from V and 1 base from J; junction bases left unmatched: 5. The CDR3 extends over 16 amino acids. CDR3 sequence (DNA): TGTGCCAGTAGTATCCTAGCGGGTGGGTCCTACAATGAGCAGTTCTTC. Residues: CASSILAGGSYNEQFF.

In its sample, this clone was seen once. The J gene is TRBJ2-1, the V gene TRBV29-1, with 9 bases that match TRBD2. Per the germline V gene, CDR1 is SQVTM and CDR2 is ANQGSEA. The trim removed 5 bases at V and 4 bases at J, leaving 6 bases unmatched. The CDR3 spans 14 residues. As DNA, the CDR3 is TGCAGCGTTCGGCGGGAGGGCCGGTACAATGAGCAGTTCTTC. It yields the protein CSVRREGRYNEQFF.

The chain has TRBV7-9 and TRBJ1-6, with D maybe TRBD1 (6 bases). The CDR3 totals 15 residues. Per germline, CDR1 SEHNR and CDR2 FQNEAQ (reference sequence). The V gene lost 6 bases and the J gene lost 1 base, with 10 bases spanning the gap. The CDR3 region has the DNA TGTGCCAGCAGGACACAGGGTTCCTATAATTCACCCCTCCACTTT. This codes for CASRTQGSYNSPLHF.

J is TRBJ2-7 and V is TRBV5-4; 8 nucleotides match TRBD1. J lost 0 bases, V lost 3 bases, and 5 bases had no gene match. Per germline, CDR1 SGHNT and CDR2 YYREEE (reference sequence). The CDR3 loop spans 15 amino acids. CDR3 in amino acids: CASSSWTGNSYEQYF. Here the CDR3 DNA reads TGTGCCAGCAGCTCGTGGACAGGGAACTCCTACGAGCAGTACTTC.

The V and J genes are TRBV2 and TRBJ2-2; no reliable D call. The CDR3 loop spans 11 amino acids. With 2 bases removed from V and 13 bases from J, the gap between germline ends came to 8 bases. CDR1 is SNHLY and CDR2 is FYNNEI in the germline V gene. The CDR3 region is CASSEQRGLFF. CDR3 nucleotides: TGTGCCAGCAGTGAACAGCGAGGGCTGTTTTTT. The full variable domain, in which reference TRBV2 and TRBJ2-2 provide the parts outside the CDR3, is EPEVTQTPSHQVTQMGQEVILRCVPISNHLYFYWYRQILGQKVEFLVSFYNNEISEKSEIFDDQFSVERPDGSNFTLKIRSTKLEDSAMYFCASSEQRGLFFGEGSRLTVL.

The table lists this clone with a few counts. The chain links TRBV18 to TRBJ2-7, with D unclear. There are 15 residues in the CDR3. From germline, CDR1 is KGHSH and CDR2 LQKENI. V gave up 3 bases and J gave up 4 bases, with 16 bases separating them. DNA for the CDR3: TGTGCCAGCTCACCGCCCGACACCCCTCCATACGAGCAGTACTTC. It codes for CASSPPDTPPYEQYF.

As DNA, the CDR3 is TGTGCCAGCAGCGATAACCCAGGGGGCAGGAGTTCACCCCTCCACTTT. Protein: CASSDNPGGRSSPLHF. This chain uses TRBV11-2 with TRBJ1-6, with TRBD1 identical over 8 bases. The CDR3 is 16 amino acids. V was clipped by 5 bases and J by 9 bases; unmatched bases: 12. CDR1 is SGHAT, CDR2 FQNNGV, per germline.

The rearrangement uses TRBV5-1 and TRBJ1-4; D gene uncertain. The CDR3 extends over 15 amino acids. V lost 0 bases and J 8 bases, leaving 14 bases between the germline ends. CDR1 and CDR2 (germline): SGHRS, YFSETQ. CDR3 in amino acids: CASSLGHRYVEKLFF. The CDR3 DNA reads TGCGCCAGCAGCTTGGGACATCGGTATGTGGAAAAACTGTTTTTT.